The rows below give T cell receptor beta chains drawn from one sample of a study of blood T cell repertoires in COVID-19. This table comes from immunoSEQ multiplex PCR, and its TCRdb copy is limited to in-frame clones, with some not included. The table shows about 670,000 clones, with just under 90% occurring only once. Input material: peripheral blood. These receptor sequences come from a woman younger than 30 with acute or convalescent COVID-19. Both conserved end residues are part of each CDR3. Fields, in order: D gene, clone size, V gene, J gene, CDR3 protein, CDR3 DNA. A D gene is named only where the DNA matches it firmly. Part of the rows lack a size; the others show once, few, many or a class for expanded clones.

>NA|once|TRBV4-1|TRBJ1-1
CASSPPGGKAEAFF
TGCGCCAGCAGCCCCCCGGGGGGGAAGGCTGAAGCTTTCTTT
>TRBD2|NA|TRBV6-5|TRBJ2-7
CASSPGGSSYEQYF
TGTGCCAGCAGTCCGGGGGGGAGCTCCTACGAGCAGTACTTC
>TRBD2|NA|TRBV9|TRBJ2-1
CASSGTSELKFF
TGTGCCAGCAGCGGGACTAGTGAACTGAAGTTCTTC
>TRBD1|NA|TRBV29-1|TRBJ1-1
CSAEGGTGTGRTEAFF
TGCAGCGCTGAAGGTGGGACCGGGACAGGGCGCACTGAAGCTTTCTTT
>NA|once|TRBV11-3|TRBJ1-2
CASSLDGGYGYTF
TGTGCCAGCAGCTTAGATGGCGGCTATGGCTACACCTTC
>TRBD1|NA|TRBV12-5|TRBJ2-7
CASHSAGQGVYEQYF
TGTGCTAGTCATTCCGCGGGACAGGGCGTGTACGAGCAGTACTTC
>TRBD1|NA|TRBV5-1|TRBJ2-7
CASSLAGTEAYEQYF
TGCGCCAGCAGCTTGGCCGGGACAGAGGCTTACGAGCAGTACTTC
>TRBD2|NA|TRBV7-6|TRBJ2-3
CASSFGLAGGEDTQYF
TGTGCCAGCAGCTTCGGACTAGCGGGGGGTGAGGATACGCAGTATTTT
>TRBD2|NA|TRBV4-3|TRBJ2-3
CASSQDRLAGASTDTQYF
TGCGCCAGCAGCCAAGATAGACTAGCGGGGGCTAGCACAGATACGCAGTATTTT
>NA|NA|TRBV6-5|TRBJ2-7
CASLRIRGEQYF
TGTGCCAGCCTTCGAATCCGAGGCGAGCAGTACTTC
>TRBD2|once|TRBV9|TRBJ2-3
CASSVEAGGLRDTQYF
TGTGCCAGCAGCGTAGAGGCGGGGGGGCTCAGAGATACGCAGTATTTT
>TRBD2|NA|TRBV5-1|TRBJ2-1
CASSLFRRGGSSPYNEQFF
TGCGCCAGCAGCTTGTTCAGGCGCGGGGGGTCCTCCCCCTACAATGAGCAGTTCTTC
>TRBD1|once|TRBV7-9|TRBJ2-3
CASSLPTGKADTQYF
TGTGCCAGCAGCTTACCGACAGGGAAGGCAGATACGCAGTATTTT
>TRBD1|NA|TRBV5-1|TRBJ1-2
CASSLQGGLYGYTF
TGCGCCAGCAGCTTACAGGGGGGATTATATGGCTACACCTTC
>TRBD2|NA|TRBV27|TRBJ2-5
CASRLAGGFGETQYF
TGTGCCAGCAGACTAGCGGGGGGTTTTGGAGAGACCCAGTACTTC
>NA|NA|TRBV12-5|TRBJ2-2
CASGGDSWTGELFF
TGTGCTAGTGGAGGTGACAGCTGGACCGGGGAGCTGTTTTTT
>NA|NA|TRBV19|TRBJ1-1
CASRWGVGTEAFF
TGTGCCAGTAGGTGGGGGGTGGGCACTGAAGCTTTCTTT
>TRBD1|once|TRBV27|TRBJ2-2
CASRFLRTGVTTGELFF
TGTGCCAGCCGATTCTTGCGGACAGGGGTGACCACCGGGGAGCTGTTTTTT
>TRBD1|NA|TRBV27|TRBJ1-2
CASSIRGDSYGYTF
TGTGCCAGCAGTATCAGGGGGGACTCTTATGGCTACACCTTC
>NA|NA|TRBV4-1|TRBJ2-7
CASSQVGGDGEQYF
TGCGCCAGCAGCCAAGTAGGGGGGGACGGCGAGCAGTACTTC
>TRBD2|NA|TRBV2|TRBJ2-7
CASSAELAGDYEQYF
TGTGCCAGCAGTGCCGAACTAGCGGGGGATTACGAGCAGTACTTC
>TRBD2|NA|TRBV7-2|TRBJ2-2
CASSLGTSDTGELFF
TGTGCCAGCAGCTTAGGGACTAGCGACACCGGGGAGCTGTTTTTT
>NA|NA|TRBV21-1|TRBJ1-6
CASSKARGGSVPLHF
TGTGCCAGCAGCAAAGCGCGAGGGGGCTCGGTGCCCCTCCACTTT
>NA|NA|TRBV29-1|TRBJ1-1
CSVQIVQGSGEAFF
TGCAGCGTGCAAATCGTTCAGGGGTCCGGTGAAGCTTTCTTT
>NA|NA|TRBV5-1|TRBJ1-1
CASSLAPTGMNTEAFF
TGCGCCAGCAGCTTGGCCCCTACAGGGATGAACACTGAAGCTTTCTTT
>NA|NA|TRBV7-8|TRBJ1-6
CASSLVGATSYNSPLHF
TGTGCCAGCAGCTTAGTGGGGGCCACGTCCTATAATTCACCCCTCCACTTT